A single count supports the clone carrying this TCR beta chain. Across 20 to 25 US areas, participants ranged in age from about 18 to 90 years. Recovered status in Cohort 3 required two negative PCRs, clearance, or symptom resolution. This sample is drawn from a study of blood T cell repertoires in COVID-19. After removal of 0 bases from V and 1 base from J, the junction contained 6 bases not matched to a gene. The germline CDR1 and CDR2 sequences are SGHAT and FQNNGV. CDR3 length: 17 amino acids. Clones were sequenced by immunoSEQ multiplex PCR, and TCRdb holds only the in-frame ones, with some missing. There are about 220,000 clones in the sample; less than 90% occur only once, and 5.5% to 7.5% lies in the top ten.

The sequenced sample consisted of PBMCs or T cells enriched from blood (not recorded which). The chain uses TRBV11-2 and TRBJ2-4, with 7 nucleotides matching TRBD2. The origin of this receptor is a woman in her thirties or forties who had recovered from COVID-19. The CDR3 loop reads CASSLEAGRRAKNIQYF. CDR3 in DNA: TGTGCCAGCAGCTTAGAAGCGGGGCGTCGGGCCAAAAACATTCAGTACTTC. The entire variable domain, with the rest obtained from reference TRBV11-2 and TRBJ2-4, is as follows: EAGVAQSPRYKIIEKRQSVAFWCNPISGHATLYWYQQILGQGPKLLIQFQNNGVVDDSQLPKDRFSAERLKGVDSTLKIQPAKLEDSAVYLCASSLEAGRRAKNIQYFGAGTRLSVL.